Shown below are 10 T cell receptor beta chains from a single sample sequenced in a study of blood T cell repertoires in COVID-19. Generated by immunoSEQ multiplex PCR, the TCRdb table keeps only in-frame clones and is missing some. The data contain around 220,000 clones, about 83% of them singletons. Sequencing was done on a sample of PBMCs or T cells enriched from blood (not recorded which). These receptors came from a woman aged 40 to 50 who had recovered from COVID-19.

The V call is TRBV6-4, the J call TRBJ1-3, with unresolved D. The germline gives CDR1 MRHNA, CDR2 SNTAGT. The CDR3 totals 13 residues. Trimming removed 2 bases from V and 4 bases from J, with 6 bases in between. CDR3 sequence reads: CASSDGTGNTIYF. The CDR3 DNA reads TGTGCCAGCAGTGACGGTACAGGAAACACCATATATTTT.

The CDR3 protein is CASSFGGEGYNEQFF. CDR3 in DNA: TGCGCCAGCAGCTTTGGAGGGGAGGGATACAATGAGCAGTTCTTC. V gene TRBV5-1 combines with J gene TRBJ2-1; TRBD2 aligns across 7 bases. This CDR3 is 15 amino acids long. CDR1 is SGHRS, CDR2 YFSETQ, per germline. The V segment lost 2 bases and the J segment 4 bases; nucleotides outside the gene matches: 6.

The rearrangement joins TRBV7-7 to TRBJ2-2; D perhaps matches TRBD2 (6 bases). Germline CDR1 and CDR2: SSHAT and FNYEAQ (reference sequence). This CDR3 comprises 17 residues. V was cut by 5 bases and J by 0 bases, with 16 bases left in between. CDR3 residues: CASSPSEGQPNTGELFF. The CDR3 DNA reads TGTGCCAGCAGCCCTTCGGAGGGGCAGCCGAACACCGGGGAGCTGTTTTTT.

The V gene is TRBV10-3, the J gene TRBJ2-7; tentative D call: TRBD2 (5 bases). CDR1 is ENHRY, CDR2 SYGVKD, per germline. The germline V and J ends were trimmed by 3 bases and 1 base, with 7 bases remaining between them. The CDR3 has 13 residues. CDR3 nucleotides: TGTGCCATCAGTGAAGGGAGTTCCTACGAGCAGTACGTC. Its protein is CAISEGSSYEQYV.

This clone showed up many times. The chain joins TRBV15 to TRBJ2-5, with TRBD2 matching 12 bases. The CDR3 has 15 amino acids. J gave up 4 bases and V 2 bases, and 2 bases lay outside the gene matches. Looked up from germline, CDR1 is LNHNV and CDR2 is YYDKDF (reference sequence). In DNA form, the CDR3 reads TGTGCCACCAGCAGAATGGGACTAGCGGGAGAGACCCAGTACTTC. This encodes CATSRMGLAGETQYF.

The J gene is TRBJ2-2, the V gene TRBV7-2, with 8 bases matching TRBD1. J gave up 8 bases and V 5 bases, and 13 bases lay outside the gene matches. Germline V gene sequence: CDR1 SGHTA, CDR2 FQGNSA. CDR3 length: 16 amino acids. In nucleotides, the CDR3 is TGTGCCAGCAGCCCGCTACGAGGACAGGGTCTGGGGGAGCTGTTTTTT. Its translation: CASSPLRGQGLGELFF.

The chain has TRBV30 and TRBJ2-1, with 12 nucleotides matching TRBD2. This CDR3 is built from 15 residues. J lost 6 bases, V lost 4 bases, and 7 bases had no gene match. Germline-derived CDR1 and CDR2 are GTSNPN and SVGIG (reference sequence). The CDR3 is CAWTKRLAGVNEQFF. The CDR3 DNA reads as TGTGCCTGGACCAAAAGACTAGCGGGAGTCAATGAGCAGTTCTTC.

The chain carries TRBV5-1 and TRBJ1-6; TRBD1 agrees at 10 bases. V lost 4 bases and J lost 10; bases outside the gene matches: 8. The germline V gene has CDR1 SGHRS and CDR2 YFSETQ. CDR3 length: 15 amino acids. CDR3 sequence: CASSTRDRGRSPLHF. The CDR3 nucleotides are TGCGCCAGCAGCACCCGGGACAGGGGTCGATCACCCCTCCACTTT.

This clone was recorded only once. V gene TRBV29-1 combines with J gene TRBJ1-3, with 8 bases lining up with TRBD1. This CDR3 contains 14 residues. Germline V gene data show CDR1 as SQVTM and CDR2 as ANQGSEA. With 1 base clipped from V and 4 bases from J, the junction kept 3 bases outside the gene matches. The CDR3 DNA is TGCAGCGTTGAAGTGACAGGGGTAGGAAACACCATATATTTT. Protein: CSVEVTGVGNTIYF.

The rearrangement uses TRBV16 and TRBJ1-2, with D uncertain. This CDR3 is 12 amino acids long. Germline V gene lookup returns CDR1 KGHSY and CDR2 FQNENV. V was clipped by 0 bases and J by 9 bases, with 8 bases between them. In nucleotides, the CDR3 is TGTGCCAGCAGCCAATCCCGCGAACGCTACACCTTC. It specifies CASSQSRERYTF.